A selection of T cell receptor beta chains follows, all from one sample in a study of blood T cell repertoires in COVID-19. The data were produced by immunoSEQ multiplex PCR, yet TCRdb's version contains in-frame clones alone and is incomplete. The sample holds under 200,000 clones, around 77% seen once. Sequencing input: peripheral blood. The origin of the receptors is a man between 65 and 80 years old with acute or convalescent COVID-19. CDR3s include the opening cysteine and the closing phenylalanine or tryptophan. D genes are given only for firm matches. Clone size is given for some rows only: seen once, a few or many times, or a class if the clone is expanded.

v_call: TRBV7-9; clone_size: -; d_call: TRBD1; j_call: TRBJ1-6; cdr3_aa: CASSLGTGDSPLHF; cdr3_nt: TGTGCCAGCAGCTTAGGGACAGGGGATTCACCCCTCCACTTT
v_call: TRBV5-4; clone_size: -; d_call: TRBD2; j_call: TRBJ2-3; cdr3_aa: CASRPGTSREGDTQYF; cdr3_nt: TGTGCCAGCAGGCCCGGGACTAGCCGAGAAGGGGATACGCAGTATTTT
v_call: TRBV6-1; clone_size: many; d_call: TRBD1; j_call: TRBJ1-6; cdr3_aa: CASSGGRDRSNSPLHF; cdr3_nt: TGTGCCAGCAGTGGGGGCAGGGACAGATCTAATTCACCCCTCCACTTT
v_call: TRBV3-1/TRBV3-2; clone_size: -; d_call: -; j_call: TRBJ1-2; cdr3_aa: CASSQGEANYGYTF; cdr3_nt: TGTGCCAGCAGCCAAGGTGAGGCTAACTATGGCTACACCTTC
v_call: TRBV12-3/TRBV12-4; clone_size: -; d_call: TRBD1; j_call: TRBJ1-6; cdr3_aa: CASSGQGLSPLHF; cdr3_nt: TGTGCCAGCAGTGGACAGGGACTCTCACCCCTCCACTTT
v_call: TRBV4-2; clone_size: -; d_call: TRBD1; j_call: TRBJ1-4; cdr3_aa: CASSLGQGAEGAEKLFF; cdr3_nt: TGTGCCAGCAGCCTGGGACAGGGGGCGGAGGGGGCTGAAAAACTGTTTTTT
v_call: TRBV27; clone_size: -; d_call: TRBD1; j_call: TRBJ1-5; cdr3_aa: CASKRTGSNQGQHF; cdr3_nt: TGTGCCAGCAAACGGACAGGGAGCAATCAGGGCCAGCATTTT
v_call: TRBV5-1; clone_size: few; d_call: TRBD1; j_call: TRBJ1-5; cdr3_aa: CASSSQGAGQPQHF; cdr3_nt: TGCGCCAGCAGCTCACAGGGGGCCGGTCAGCCCCAGCATTTT
v_call: TRBV18; clone_size: -; d_call: -; j_call: TRBJ2-5; cdr3_aa: CASSPPWSQGETQYF; cdr3_nt: TGTGCCAGCTCACCACCCTGGAGTCAGGGAGAGACCCAGTACTTC
v_call: TRBV6-5; clone_size: -; d_call: -; j_call: TRBJ1-2; cdr3_aa: CASSPWTDHYGYTF; cdr3_nt: TGTGCCAGCAGTCCCTGGACAGATCACTATGGCTACACCTTC
v_call: TRBV5-5; clone_size: -; d_call: -; j_call: TRBJ1-2; cdr3_aa: CASSLGGLHYGYTF; cdr3_nt: TGTGCCAGCAGCTTGGGCGGCCTGCACTATGGCTACACCTTC
v_call: TRBV7-2; clone_size: few; d_call: TRBD1; j_call: TRBJ1-4; cdr3_aa: CASSPFYRGRGEKLFF; cdr3_nt: TGTGCCAGCAGCCCATTTTACAGGGGGCGGGGAGAAAAACTGTTTTTT
v_call: TRBV5-8; clone_size: few; d_call: -; j_call: TRBJ1-6; cdr3_aa: CASSFGRYYNSPLHF; cdr3_nt: TGTGCCAGCAGCTTCGGCAGGTACTATAATTCACCCCTCCACTTT
v_call: TRBV5-4; clone_size: -; d_call: TRBD2; j_call: TRBJ2-1; cdr3_aa: CASSPGTSGPEQFF; cdr3_nt: TGTGCCAGCAGCCCTGGGACTAGCGGTCCTGAGCAGTTCTTC
v_call: TRBV2; clone_size: once; d_call: -; j_call: TRBJ2-2; cdr3_aa: CASTERANTGELFF; cdr3_nt: TGTGCCAGCACGGAGAGGGCGAACACCGGGGAGCTGTTTTTT
v_call: TRBV27; clone_size: once; d_call: -; j_call: TRBJ2-7; cdr3_aa: CASSPLRRYEQYF; cdr3_nt: TGTGCCAGCAGTCCCCTCCGGAGGTACGAGCAGTACTTC
v_call: TRBV24-1; clone_size: -; d_call: TRBD1; j_call: TRBJ2-7; cdr3_aa: CATSDPGQGRYEQYF; cdr3_nt: TGTGCCACCAGTGATCCTGGACAGGGACGCTACGAGCAGTACTTC
v_call: TRBV7-3; clone_size: -; d_call: -; j_call: TRBJ2-1; cdr3_aa: CASSLTRDLHNEQFF; cdr3_nt: TGTGCCAGCAGCTTAACGAGGGACTTACACAATGAGCAGTTCTTC
v_call: TRBV7-8; clone_size: -; d_call: -; j_call: TRBJ1-2; cdr3_aa: CASSLAQVDYGYTF; cdr3_nt: TGTGCCAGCAGCTTAGCCCAGGTGGACTATGGCTACACCTTC
v_call: TRBV2; clone_size: -; d_call: -; j_call: TRBJ1-3; cdr3_aa: CASSEQGQGNTIYF; cdr3_nt: TGTGCCAGCAGTGAACAGGGACAAGGAAACACCATATATTTT
v_call: TRBV30; clone_size: -; d_call: TRBD2; j_call: TRBJ2-3; cdr3_aa: CARTAGTSGSGTDTQYF; cdr3_nt: TGTGCCCGAACAGCCGGGACTAGCGGGAGCGGGACAGATACGCAGTATTTT
v_call: TRBV6-5; clone_size: -; d_call: -; j_call: TRBJ1-1; cdr3_aa: CASSYSAGANTEAFF; cdr3_nt: TGTGCCAGCAGTTACTCCGCAGGGGCGAACACTGAAGCTTTCTTT
v_call: TRBV29-1; clone_size: -; d_call: -; j_call: TRBJ1-2; cdr3_aa: CSVSFAEGENYGYTF; cdr3_nt: TGCAGCGTCAGTTTCGCCGAGGGGGAAAACTATGGCTACACCTTC
v_call: TRBV11-2; clone_size: once; d_call: -; j_call: TRBJ2-7; cdr3_aa: CASSLGRGSPTREQYF; cdr3_nt: TGTGCCAGCAGCCTGGGTAGGGGGAGCCCAACGAGGGAGCAGTACTTC
v_call: TRBV19; clone_size: -; d_call: -; j_call: TRBJ1-1; cdr3_aa: CASSIRGGSSMNTEAFF; cdr3_nt: TGTGCCAGTAGTATACGCGGTGGGTCCAGTATGAACACTGAAGCTTTCTTT
v_call: TRBV7-2; clone_size: -; d_call: -; j_call: TRBJ1-1; cdr3_aa: CASSLSSGSTEAFF; cdr3_nt: TGTGCCAGCAGCTTATCTTCGGGTAGCACTGAAGCTTTCTTT
v_call: TRBV7-2; clone_size: -; d_call: -; j_call: TRBJ2-1; cdr3_aa: CASSSNLREKRVF; cdr3_nt: TGTGCCAGCAGCTCGAACCTCCGGGAGAAGAGGGTCTTC
v_call: TRBV5-1; clone_size: -; d_call: TRBD1; j_call: TRBJ2-5; cdr3_aa: CASSLGQGWETQYF; cdr3_nt: TGCGCCAGCAGCTTGGGACAGGGATGGGAGACCCAGTACTTC
v_call: TRBV6-2/TRBV6-3; clone_size: -; d_call: TRBD1; j_call: TRBJ1-6; cdr3_aa: CASSDRGLNSPLHF; cdr3_nt: TGTGCCAGCAGTGACAGGGGACTTAATTCACCCCTCCACTTT
v_call: TRBV11-3; clone_size: -; d_call: TRBD2; j_call: TRBJ2-1; cdr3_aa: CASSLSGLATPEQFF; cdr3_nt: TGTGCCAGCAGCTTGTCGGGACTAGCGACCCCAGAGCAGTTCTTC
v_call: TRBV7-8; clone_size: once; d_call: TRBD2; j_call: TRBJ2-3; cdr3_aa: CASSLLAGDVNTQYF; cdr3_nt: TGTGCCAGCAGCTTACTAGCGGGGGACGTAAATACGCAGTATTTT
v_call: TRBV10-3; clone_size: -; d_call: -; j_call: TRBJ2-6; cdr3_aa: CAISESAAGANVLTF; cdr3_nt: TGTGCCATCAGTGAGTCGGCGGCTGGGGCCAACGTCCTGACTTTC
v_call: TRBV14; clone_size: -; d_call: -; j_call: TRBJ2-7; cdr3_aa: CASGGHGSESYEQYF; cdr3_nt: TGTGCCAGCGGAGGTCACGGGAGCGAATCCTACGAGCAGTACTTC
v_call: TRBV5-6; clone_size: -; d_call: -; j_call: TRBJ2-5; cdr3_aa: CASSYGQSRAGKTQYF; cdr3_nt: TGTGCCAGCAGCTACGGACAGTCGAGGGCCGGGAAGACCCAGTACTTC
v_call: TRBV7-2; clone_size: few; d_call: TRBD2; j_call: TRBJ2-2; cdr3_aa: CASSGGLAWAGELFF; cdr3_nt: TGTGCCAGCAGCGGGGGACTAGCATGGGCCGGGGAGCTGTTTTTT
v_call: TRBV28; clone_size: -; d_call: TRBD1; j_call: TRBJ1-5; cdr3_aa: CASSVGTGGLEQPQHF; cdr3_nt: TGTGCCAGCAGTGTAGGGACAGGGGGCTTGGAACAGCCCCAGCATTTT
v_call: TRBV28; clone_size: -; d_call: -; j_call: TRBJ2-7; cdr3_aa: CASSLSSTGRYEQYF; cdr3_nt: TGTGCCAGCAGTTTATCGTCGACAGGCCGCTACGAGCAGTACTTC
v_call: TRBV28; clone_size: -; d_call: TRBD1; j_call: TRBJ1-5; cdr3_aa: CASSPHTGTARQPQHF; cdr3_nt: TGTGCCAGCAGTCCTCACACCGGGACAGCACGTCAGCCCCAGCATTTT
v_call: TRBV28; clone_size: once; d_call: -; j_call: TRBJ2-4; cdr3_aa: CACGGGFGIQYF; cdr3_nt: TGTGCCTGCGGTGGAGGTTTTGGCATTCAGTACTTC
v_call: TRBV10-2; clone_size: -; d_call: TRBD1; j_call: TRBJ2-6; cdr3_aa: CASIGTEAGANVLTF; cdr3_nt: TGCGCCAGCATTGGGACAGAAGCTGGGGCCAACGTCCTGACTTTC
v_call: TRBV19; clone_size: once; d_call: -; j_call: TRBJ1-2; cdr3_aa: CASSMAGTRINYGYTF; cdr3_nt: TGTGCCAGTAGTATGGCGGGGACTCGAATAAACTATGGCTACACCTTC